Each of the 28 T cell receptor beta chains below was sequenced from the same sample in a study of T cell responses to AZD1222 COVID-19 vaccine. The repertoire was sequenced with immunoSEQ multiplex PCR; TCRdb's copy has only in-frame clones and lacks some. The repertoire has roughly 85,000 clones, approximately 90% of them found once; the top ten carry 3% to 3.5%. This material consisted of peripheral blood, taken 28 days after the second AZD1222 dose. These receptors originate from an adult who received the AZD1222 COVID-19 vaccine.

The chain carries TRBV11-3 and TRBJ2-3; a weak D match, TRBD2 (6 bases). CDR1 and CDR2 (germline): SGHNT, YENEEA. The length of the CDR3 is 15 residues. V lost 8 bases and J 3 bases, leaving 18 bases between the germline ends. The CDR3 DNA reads TGTGCCAGCGGAATGGGCGGGATGGGGACAGATACGCAGTATTTT. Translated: CASGMGGMGTDTQYF.

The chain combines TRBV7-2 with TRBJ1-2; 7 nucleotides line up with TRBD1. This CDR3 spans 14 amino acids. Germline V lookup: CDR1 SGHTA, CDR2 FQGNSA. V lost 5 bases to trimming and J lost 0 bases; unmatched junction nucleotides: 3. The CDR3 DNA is TGTGCCAGCAGCCCCGGGACAGCTAACTATGGCTACACCTTC. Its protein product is CASSPGTANYGYTF.

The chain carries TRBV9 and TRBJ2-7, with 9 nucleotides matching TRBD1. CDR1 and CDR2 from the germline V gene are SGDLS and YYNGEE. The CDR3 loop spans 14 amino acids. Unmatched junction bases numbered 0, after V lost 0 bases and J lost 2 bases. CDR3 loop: CASSVGQGAYEQYF. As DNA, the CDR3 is TGTGCCAGCAGCGTAGGACAGGGGGCCTACGAGCAGTACTTC. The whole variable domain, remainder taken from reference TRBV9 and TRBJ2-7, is DSGVTQTPKHLITATGQRVTLRCSPRSGDLSVYWYQQSLDQGLQFLIQYYNGEERAKGNILERFSAQQFPDLHSELNLSSLELGDSALYFCASSVGQGAYEQYFGPGTRLTVT.

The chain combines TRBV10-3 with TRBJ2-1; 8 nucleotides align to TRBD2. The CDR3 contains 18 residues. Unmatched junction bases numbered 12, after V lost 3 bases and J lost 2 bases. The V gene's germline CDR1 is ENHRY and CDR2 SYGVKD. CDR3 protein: CAISDRRGSGRPYNEQFF. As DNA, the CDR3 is TGTGCCATCAGTGACCGGCGGGGGAGCGGGAGACCCTACAATGAGCAGTTCTTC.

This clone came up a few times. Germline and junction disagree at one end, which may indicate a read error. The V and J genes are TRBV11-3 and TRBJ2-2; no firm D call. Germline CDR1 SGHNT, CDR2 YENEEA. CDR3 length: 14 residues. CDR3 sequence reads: CASSLEGNAGELFF. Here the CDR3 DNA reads TGTGCCAGCAGCTTAGAGGGGAACGCCGGGGAGCTGTTTTTT.

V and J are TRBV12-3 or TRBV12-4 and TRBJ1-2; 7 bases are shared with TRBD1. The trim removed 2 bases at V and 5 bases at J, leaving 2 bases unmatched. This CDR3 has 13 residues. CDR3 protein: CASSLPTGYGYTF. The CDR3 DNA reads TGTGCCAGCAGTTTACCGACAGGGTATGGCTACACCTTC.

The chain's CDR3 is CASSYGSGNSYNEQFF. Here the CDR3 DNA reads TGTGCCAGCAGCTATGGGAGCGGCAACTCCTACAATGAGCAGTTCTTC. This chain connects TRBV7-3 to TRBJ2-1, with D maybe TRBD2 (5 bases). Germline CDR1 SGHTA, CDR2 FQGTGA. Trimming took 4 bases from V and 0 from J, leaving 13 bases between them. This CDR3 comprises 16 residues.

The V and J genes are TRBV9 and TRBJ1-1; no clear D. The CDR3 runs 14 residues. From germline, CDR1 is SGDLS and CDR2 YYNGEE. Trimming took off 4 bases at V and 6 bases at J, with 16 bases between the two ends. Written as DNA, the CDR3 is TGTGCCAGCAGCCCCCTGGGCCACGAGGCTGAAGCTTTCTTT. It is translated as CASSPLGHEAEAFF.

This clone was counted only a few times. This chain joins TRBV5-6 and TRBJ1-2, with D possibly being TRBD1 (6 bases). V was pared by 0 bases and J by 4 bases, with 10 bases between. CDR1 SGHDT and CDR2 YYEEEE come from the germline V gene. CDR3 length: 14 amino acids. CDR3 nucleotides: TGTGCCAGCAGCTTGGCTCGGGGGCTCTATGGCTACACCTTC. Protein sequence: CASSLARGLYGYTF.

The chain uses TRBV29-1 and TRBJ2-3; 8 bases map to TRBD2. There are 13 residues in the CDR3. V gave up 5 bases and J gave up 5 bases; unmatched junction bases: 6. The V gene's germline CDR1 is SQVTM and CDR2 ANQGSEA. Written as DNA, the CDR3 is TGCAGCGTTTCCGGGGGGGCCGGAGATACGCAGTATTTT. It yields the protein CSVSGGAGDTQYF.

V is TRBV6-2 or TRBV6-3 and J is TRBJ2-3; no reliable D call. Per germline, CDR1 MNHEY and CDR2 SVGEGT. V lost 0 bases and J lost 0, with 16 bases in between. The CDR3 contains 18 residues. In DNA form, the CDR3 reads TGTGCCAGCAGTTACTCGAGCGCAATGGTCATGAGCACAGATACGCAGTATTTT. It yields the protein CASSYSSAMVMSTDTQYF.

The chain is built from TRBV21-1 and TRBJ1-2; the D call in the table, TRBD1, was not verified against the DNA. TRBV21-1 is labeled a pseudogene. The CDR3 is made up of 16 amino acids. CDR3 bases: TGTGCCAGCAGCAAATACCGACAGGGGGTTCCAGATGGCTACACCTTC. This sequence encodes CASSKYRQGVPDGYTF.

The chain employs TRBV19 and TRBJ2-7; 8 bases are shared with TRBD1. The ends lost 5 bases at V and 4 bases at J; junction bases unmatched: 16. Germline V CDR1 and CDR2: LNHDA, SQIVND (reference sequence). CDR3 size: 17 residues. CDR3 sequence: CASSRSITGTGAYEQYF. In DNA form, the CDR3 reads TGTGCCAGTAGTCGATCTATTACCGGGACAGGCGCTTACGAGCAGTACTTC.

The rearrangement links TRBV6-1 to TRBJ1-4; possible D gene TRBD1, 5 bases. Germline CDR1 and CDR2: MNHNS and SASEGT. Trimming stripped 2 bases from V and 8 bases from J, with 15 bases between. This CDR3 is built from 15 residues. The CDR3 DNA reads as TGTGCCAGCAGTGAAAGGGGACCATCGGGAGAAAAACTGTTTTTT. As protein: CASSERGPSGEKLFF.

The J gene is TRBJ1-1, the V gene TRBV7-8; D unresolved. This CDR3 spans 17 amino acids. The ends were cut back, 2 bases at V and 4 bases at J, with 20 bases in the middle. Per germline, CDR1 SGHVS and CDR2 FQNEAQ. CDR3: CASSLPADPRRSTEAFF. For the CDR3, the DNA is TGTGCCAGCAGCTTACCGGCGGACCCACGTCGGAGCACTGAAGCTTTCTTT.

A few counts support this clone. CDR3 region: CASSEKGDTIYF. Written as DNA, the CDR3 is TGTGCCAGCAGTGAGAAGGGTGACACCATATATTTT. V usage is TRBV6-1 and J usage is TRBJ1-3; D not certain. The CDR3 covers 12 residues. CDR1 MNHNS and CDR2 SASEGT come from the germline V gene. Deletions cut 3 bases from V and 8 bases from J, with 8 bases between.

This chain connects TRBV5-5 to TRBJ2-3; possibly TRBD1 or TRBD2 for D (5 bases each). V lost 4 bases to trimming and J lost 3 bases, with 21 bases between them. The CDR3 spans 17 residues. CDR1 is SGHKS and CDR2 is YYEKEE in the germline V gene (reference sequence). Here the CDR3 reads CASSTIASGSGTDTQYF. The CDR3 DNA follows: TGTGCCAGCAGCACCATCGCATCAGGGTCGGGGACAGATACGCAGTATTTT.

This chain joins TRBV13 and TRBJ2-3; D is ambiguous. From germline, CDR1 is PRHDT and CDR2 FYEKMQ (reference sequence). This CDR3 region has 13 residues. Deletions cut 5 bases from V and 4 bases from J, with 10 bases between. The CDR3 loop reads CASSLPGADTQYF. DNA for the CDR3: TGTGCCAGCAGCCTTCCCGGCGCAGATACGCAGTATTTT. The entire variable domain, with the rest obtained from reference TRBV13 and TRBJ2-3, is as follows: AAGVIQSPRHLIKEKRETATLKCYPIPRHDTVYWYQQGPGQDPQFLISFYEKMQSDKGSIPDRFSAQQFSDYHSELNMSSLELGDSALYFCASSLPGADTQYFGPGTRLTVL.

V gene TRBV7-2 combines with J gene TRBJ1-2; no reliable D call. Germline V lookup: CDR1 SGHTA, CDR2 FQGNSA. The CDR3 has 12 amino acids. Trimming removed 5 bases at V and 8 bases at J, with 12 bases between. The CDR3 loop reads CASSPGYGGYTF. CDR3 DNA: TGTGCCAGCAGCCCCGGGTACGGAGGCTACACCTTC.

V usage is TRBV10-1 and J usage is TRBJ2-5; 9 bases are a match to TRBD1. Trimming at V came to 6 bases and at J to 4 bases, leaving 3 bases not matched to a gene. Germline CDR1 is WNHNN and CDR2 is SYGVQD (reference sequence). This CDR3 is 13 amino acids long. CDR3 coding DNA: TGCGCCAGCAGGAAGACAGGGGGAGAGACCCAGTACTTC. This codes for CASRKTGGETQYF.

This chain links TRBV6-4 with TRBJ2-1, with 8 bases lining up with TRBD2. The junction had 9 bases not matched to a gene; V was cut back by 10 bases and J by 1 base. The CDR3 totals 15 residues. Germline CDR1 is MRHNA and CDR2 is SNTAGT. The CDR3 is CAILASGSSYNEQFF. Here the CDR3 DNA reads TGTGCCATTTTGGCTAGCGGGTCGTCCTACAATGAGCAGTTCTTC.

The CDR3 coding sequence is TGTGCCAGCAGTCCCAACGGGGGTGGTGGCTACACCTTC. This sequence encodes CASSPNGGGGYTF. V is TRBV27 and J is TRBJ1-2, with D possibly matching TRBD1 (5 bases). CDR1 is MNHEY and CDR2 is SMNVEV in the germline V gene (reference sequence). This CDR3 region has 13 residues. Trimming took 5 bases from V and 7 from J, leaving 14 bases between them.

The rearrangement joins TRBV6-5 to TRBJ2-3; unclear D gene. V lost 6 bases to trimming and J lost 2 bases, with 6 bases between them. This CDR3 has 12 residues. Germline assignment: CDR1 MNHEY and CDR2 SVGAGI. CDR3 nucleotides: TGTGCCAGCAGGCAGGACACAGATACGCAGTATTTT. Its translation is CASRQDTDTQYF.

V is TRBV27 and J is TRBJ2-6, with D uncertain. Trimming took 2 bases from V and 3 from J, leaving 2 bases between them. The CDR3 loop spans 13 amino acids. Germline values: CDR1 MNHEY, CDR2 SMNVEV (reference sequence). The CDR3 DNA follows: TGTGCCAGCAGTTTAGATGGGGCCAACGTCCTGACTTTC. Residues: CASSLDGANVLTF.

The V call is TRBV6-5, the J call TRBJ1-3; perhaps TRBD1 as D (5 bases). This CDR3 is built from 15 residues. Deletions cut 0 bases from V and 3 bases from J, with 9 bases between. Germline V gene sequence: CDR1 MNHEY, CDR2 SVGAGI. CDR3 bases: TGTGCCAGCAGTTACTCAGGGGCGTTTGGAAACACCATATATTTT. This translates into CASSYSGAFGNTIYF.

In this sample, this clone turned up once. The CDR3 coding sequence is TGTGCCAGCAGCCACCGGGCCACGTATGGCTACACCTTC. Protein sequence: CASSHRATYGYTF. V and J are TRBV14 and TRBJ1-2, with D hard to call. The germline CDR1 and CDR2 sequences are SGHDN and FVKESK. The CDR3 consists of 13 residues. The germline V and J ends were trimmed by 3 bases and 5 bases, with 10 bases remaining between them.

Written as DNA, the CDR3 is TGCGCCAGCAGCCGGGGGGACGCTGAAGCTTTCTTT. Protein sequence: CASSRGDAEAFF. The rearrangement uses TRBV5-1 and TRBJ1-1; D might be TRBD1 (5 bases). CDR3 length: 12 residues. V lost 4 bases to trimming and J lost 6 bases, with 10 bases between them. Germline CDR1 SGHRS, CDR2 YFSETQ.

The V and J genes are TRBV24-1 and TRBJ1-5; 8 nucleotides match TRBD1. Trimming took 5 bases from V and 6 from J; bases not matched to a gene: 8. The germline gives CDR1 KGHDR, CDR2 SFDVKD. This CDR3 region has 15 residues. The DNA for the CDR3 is TGTGCCACCAGTGCAGGACAGGGTAGTTTTCAGCCCCAGCATTTT. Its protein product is CATSAGQGSFQPQHF.